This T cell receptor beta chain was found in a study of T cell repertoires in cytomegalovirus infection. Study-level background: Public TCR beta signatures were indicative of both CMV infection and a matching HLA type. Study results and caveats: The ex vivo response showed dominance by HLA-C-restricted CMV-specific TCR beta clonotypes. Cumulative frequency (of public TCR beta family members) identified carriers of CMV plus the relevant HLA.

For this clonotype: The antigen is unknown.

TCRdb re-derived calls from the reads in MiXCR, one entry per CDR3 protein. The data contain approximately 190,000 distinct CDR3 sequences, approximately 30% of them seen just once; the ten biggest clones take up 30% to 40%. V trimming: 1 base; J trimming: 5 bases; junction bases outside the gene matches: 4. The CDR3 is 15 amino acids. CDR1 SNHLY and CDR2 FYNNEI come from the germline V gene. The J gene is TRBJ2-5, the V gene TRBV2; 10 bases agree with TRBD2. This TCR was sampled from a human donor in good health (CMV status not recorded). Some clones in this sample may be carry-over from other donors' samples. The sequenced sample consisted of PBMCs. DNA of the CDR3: TGTGCCAGCAGTGAAGAGCGGGGGGGCCGTGAGACCCAGTACTTC. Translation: CASSEERGGRETQYF. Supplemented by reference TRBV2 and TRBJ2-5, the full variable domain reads EPEVTQTPSHQVTQMGQEVILRCVPISNHLYFYWYRQILGQKVEFLVSFYNNEISEKSEIFDDQFSVERPDGSNFTLKIRSTKLEDSAMYFCASSEERGGRETQYFGPGTRLLVL.